What follows describes a single T cell receptor (beta chain). This entry comes from a study of control samples from healthy donors and cancer patients. The method was immunoSEQ multiplex PCR; TCRdb's version includes in-frame clones alone and lacks a portion of them. The data show about 59,000 clones, about 92% seen once. The CDR3 is made up of 15 amino acids. CDR1 is GTSNPN, CDR2 SVGIG, per germline (reference sequence). Trimming took 4 bases from V and 1 from J, leaving 16 bases between them. Material: PBMCs. The sequence derives from a man aged 40-49 years with colorectal cancer. The chain recombines TRBV30 with TRBJ1-1; unclear D gene. The DNA of the CDR3 is TGTGCCTGGACCCTCGGGAGTAGTTGGAACACTGAAGCTTTCTTT. Translating it yields CAWTLGSSWNTEAFF.